The next 10 T cell receptor beta chains were all read from a single sample in a study of T cells expressing NK-cell markers. With the 5' RACE reads reprocessed, TCRdb shows one record per CDR3 protein and no DNA. This sample carries some 440,000 distinct CDR3 sequences, with 1.4% to 1.5% going to the ten biggest clones. Sequencing was performed on blood T cells: a sorted CD56 or NKG2C T cell subset, CD4+ or CD8+ T cells, or bulk PBMC T cells (not recorded which). The receptors shown here come from a woman in her 50s in good health.

This rearrangement joins TRBV3-1 to TRBJ2-1; TCRdb selects TRBD1, and the lack of DNA leaves this call unchecked. Germline lookup yields CDR1 LGHDT and CDR2 YNNKEL (reference sequence). The CDR3 covers 12 residues. CDR3 residues: CASEDRGDEQFF.

V usage is TRBV29-1 and J usage is TRBJ2-1. Germline CDR1 SQVTM, CDR2 ANQGSEA. CDR3 length: 12 residues. CDR3 sequence: CSVGTHGGEQFF.

The CDR3 protein is CASSLRGRRAEAVSSYNEQFF. This chain connects TRBV5-1 to TRBJ2-1; TCRdb's D call, TRBD2, is unchecked because there is no DNA. CDR1 and CDR2 from the germline V gene are SGHRS and YFSETQ. The CDR3 runs to 21 residues.

The genes are TRBV21-1 and TRBJ2-7; TCRdb's D gene call, TRBD2, goes unchecked for lack of DNA. TRBV21-1 is designated a pseudogene. This CDR3 comprises 15 residues. CDR3 region: CASSQNGATGYEQYF.

The rearrangement joins TRBV10-3 to TRBJ1-4; the TCRdb D gene call, TRBD1, has no DNA to confirm it. The CDR3 totals 17 residues. Germline CDR1 is ENHRY and CDR2 is SYGVKD. The CDR3 sequence: CAISESKGAGTNEKLFF.

This chain uses TRBV7-8 with TRBJ2-2; TCRdb gives TRBD1 as the D gene, but with no DNA this cannot be confirmed. Germline loops: CDR1 SGHVS, CDR2 FQNEAQ. The CDR3 contains 16 residues. CDR3 amino acids: CASRQGANPNTGELFF. The full variable domain, rest sourced from reference TRBV7-8 and TRBJ2-2, is GAGVSQSPRYKVAKRGQDVALRCDPISGHVSLFWYQQALGQGPEFLTYFQNEAQLDKSGLPSDRFFAERPEGSVSTLKIQRTQQEDSAVYLCASRQGANPNTGELFFGEGSRLTVL.

The CDR3 is CASSVGGLSGTDTQYF. This chain joins TRBV19 and TRBJ2-3; TCRdb gives TRBD1 as the D gene, but with no DNA this cannot be confirmed. Germline CDR1 reads LNHDA; CDR2 reads SQIVND (reference sequence). The CDR3 totals 16 residues.

The chain couples TRBV5-1 to TRBJ2-5. The CDR3 extends over 16 amino acids. Germline V CDR1 and CDR2: SGHRS, YFSETQ. The CDR3 here is CASSLASGWIRETQYF.

The chain employs TRBV6-6 and TRBJ2-1; absent DNA, TCRdb's TRBD1 call cannot be checked. This CDR3 region has 14 residues. CDR1 is MNHNY, CDR2 SVGAGI, per germline (reference sequence). This CDR3 is CASADRGTGNEQFF.

The chain carries TRBV18 and TRBJ2-1; the TCRdb D gene call, TRBD1, has no DNA to confirm it. This CDR3 spans 15 amino acids. The germline V gene encodes CDR1 KGHSH and CDR2 LQKENI. The CDR3 loop is CASSPTGGYDNEQFF.